The present T cell receptor beta chain was sequenced within a study of blood T cells in healthy people across ages. CDR1 is LGHDT and CDR2 is YNNKEL in the germline V gene (reference sequence). V was cut by 7 bases and J by 3 bases, with 13 bases left in between. The CDR3 length is 15 residues. As regards this clonotype: Its specificity is not known.

Study-level points and caveats: No one knew whether donors had CMV, which possibly confounded expanded clonotype changes. Estimates drawn from one million T cells were deemed to understate diversity.

The second PCR ran roughly 6 to 12 cycles with a sample-barcoded 5' primer and J-beta primers. All samples yielded 3 million or more CDR3-containing paired-end reads. TCRdb passed the 5' RACE reads through MiXCR, listing each CDR3 protein once. The sample has under 1,000,000 distinct CDR3 sequences, roughly 40% seen once; the top ten hold roughly 13%. The chain has TRBV3-1 and TRBJ1-6, with D uncertain. The TCR comes from a man aged 18 to 35 in good health. Input material: blood. Here the CDR3 reads CASTPTAYYNSPLHF. The DNA of the CDR3 is TGTGCCAGCACCCCGACGGCATACTATAATTCACCCCTCCACTTT.